This T cell receptor beta chain was sequenced in a study of CD8 T cells in Susac syndrome. CD8+ and CD4+ blood T cells underwent TCR beta sequencing. A quantity of about 0.5 to 1 ug RNA underwent reverse transcription using random hexamers. TCRdb independently ran MiXCR on the immunoSEQ multiplex PCR reads; one entry per CDR3 protein. The table has about 80,000 distinct CDR3 sequences, approximately 94% seen once; the top ten hold 0.26%. Germline V gene sequence: CDR1 LNHNV, CDR2 YYDKDF (reference sequence). The J segment lost 3 bases and the V segment lost 1 base, leaving 2 bases of the junction unmatched. The CDR3 runs 15 residues.

The chain couples TRBV15 to TRBJ1-1; 10 bases are shared with TRBD1. Sequenced input: CD8+ T cells from PBMCs. The origin of this receptor is a human donor in good health. The CDR3, as DNA: TGTGCCACCAGCAGAGTAGGGACAGGGGACACTGAAGCTTTCTTT. Its translation is CATSRVGTGDTEAFF. The full variable domain, rest sourced from reference TRBV15 and TRBJ1-1, is DAMVIQNPRYQVTQFGKPVTLSCSQTLNHNVMYWYQQKSSQAPKLLFHYYDKDFNNEADTPDNFQSRRPNTSFCFLDIRSPGLGDTAMYLCATSRVGTGDTEAFFGQGTRLTVV.